These 19 T cell receptor beta chains share one sample of origin, sequenced in a study of vaccination and CD4 T cells after COVID-19. Their specific antigens are unknown. Described treatment: approximately 11-day PBMC culture with coronavirus spike peptide pools or control peptides (ViraFEST assay). Before the COVID-19 pandemic (2011-2018), CD4+ T cells were obtained from the unexposed donor. The study sequenced cultured CD4+ T cell DNA using the Oncomine TCR Beta short-read assay. In TCRdb, the PCR reads were re-called with MiXCR into one record per CDR3 protein. The table has 6,500 to 7,500 distinct CDR3 sequences, under 55% seen once. What was sequenced was CD4+ T cells from blood, cultured in vitro. The receptors were gathered from a human donor in good health.

The chain recombines TRBV6-1 with TRBJ1-1, with D possibly being TRBD1 (5 bases). The CDR3 runs 13 residues. Trimming took 7 bases from V and 1 from J, leaving 10 bases between them. Germline CDR1 and CDR2: MNHNS and SASEGT. CDR3 in amino acids: CASINGGNTEAFF. DNA for the CDR3: TGTGCCAGCATTAATGGGGGGAACACTGAAGCTTTCTTT.

This clonotype came up a few times. The rearrangement joins TRBV10-3 to TRBJ1-2; 10 nucleotides agree with TRBD1. V trimming: 0 bases; J trimming: 8 bases; junction bases outside the gene matches: 6. The CDR3 consists of 15 residues. Germline V lookup: CDR1 ENHRY, CDR2 SYGVKD. CDR3 DNA: TGTGCCATCAGTGAGTCGGGACAGGGGAAGGGAGGCTACACCTTC. This sequence encodes CAISESGQGKGGYTF.

The chain links TRBV28 to TRBJ2-5, with D perhaps given as TRBD1 or TRBD2 (5 bases each). The CDR3 extends over 15 amino acids. The ends were cut back, 4 bases at V and 4 bases at J, with 16 bases in the middle. The germline CDR1 and CDR2 sequences are MDHEN and SYDVKM. CDR3 sequence reads: CASSSPQGGGETQYF. The CDR3 coding sequence is TGTGCCAGCAGTTCCCCCCAAGGTGGGGGAGAGACCCAGTACTTC.

This chain uses TRBV20-1 with TRBJ2-7; unclear D gene. Germline assignment: CDR1 DFQATT and CDR2 SNEGSKA (reference sequence). Trimming stripped 3 bases from V and 4 bases from J, with 10 bases between. This CDR3 comprises 12 residues. The CDR3 protein is CSARDHMYEQYF. DNA for the CDR3: TGCAGTGCTAGGGACCACATGTACGAGCAGTACTTC.

This clonotype has more than one count but fewer than ten. The J gene is TRBJ2-1, the V gene TRBV7-2; D remains ambiguous. The CDR3 runs to 15 residues. Trimming pared 0 bases from V and 4 bases from J, leaving 10 bases between. Germline CDR1 reads SGHTA; CDR2 reads FQGNSA. The CDR3 sequence: CASSLAFGDYNEQFF. CDR3 in DNA: TGTGCCAGCAGCTTAGCGTTTGGCGATTACAATGAGCAGTTCTTC.

This clonotype has a handful of counts. The chain uses TRBV6-2 or TRBV6-3 and TRBJ2-7; 7 nucleotides line up with TRBD1. Germline V gene data show CDR1 as MNHEY and CDR2 as SVGEGT. CDR3 size: 14 residues. V lost 6 bases and J lost 3; bases outside the gene matches: 8. The CDR3 loop reads CASSQGQRLYEQYF. CDR3 nucleotides: TGTGCCAGCAGCCAGGGACAGAGACTCTACGAGCAGTACTTC.

The sample holds a few counts of this clonotype. The chain is built from TRBV28 and TRBJ1-6, with 9 bases matching TRBD1. The CDR3 covers 15 residues. Trimming at V came to 7 bases and at J to 6 bases, leaving 7 bases not matched to a gene. Germline loops: CDR1 MDHEN, CDR2 SYDVKM. CDR3 coding DNA: TGTGCCAGCACCTACCCGGACAGGGGTAATTCACCCCTCCACTTT. It translates to CASTYPDRGNSPLHF.

This chain connects TRBV19 to TRBJ1-2; possible D gene TRBD1, 6 bases. CDR3 length equals 14 residues. Trimming pared 6 bases from V and 5 bases from J, leaving 16 bases between. Germline-derived CDR1 and CDR2 are LNHDA and SQIVND (reference sequence). The CDR3 spells CASRPVQGEYGYTF. CDR3 DNA sequence: TGTGCCAGTAGACCAGTACAGGGAGAGTATGGCTACACCTTC. The full variable domain, completed using reference TRBV19 and TRBJ1-2, is DGGITQSPKYLFRKEGQNVTLSCEQNLNHDAMYWYRQDPGQGLRLIYYSQIVNDFQKGDIAEGYSVSREKKESFPLTVTSAQKNPTAFYLCASRPVQGEYGYTFGSGTRLTVV.

The rearrangement links TRBV20-1 to TRBJ1-2, with TRBD1 as a possible D gene (5 bases). The CDR3 is made up of 15 amino acids. V lost 5 bases to trimming and J lost 1 base, with 17 bases between them. Per germline, CDR1 DFQATT and CDR2 SNEGSKA (reference sequence). CDR3 loop: CSAPPQGKDNYGYTF. The CDR3 bases are TGCAGTGCTCCACCTCAGGGAAAAGATAACTATGGCTACACCTTC.

This sequence joins TRBV6-5 and TRBJ1-2; the match to TRBD1 covers 10 bases. This CDR3 spans 15 amino acids. V trimming: 2 bases; J trimming: 7 bases; junction bases outside the gene matches: 7. Germline V gene lookup returns CDR1 MNHEY and CDR2 SVGAGI. As DNA, the CDR3 is TGTGCCAGCAGTTACGTGGACAGGGGGGGGAGTGGCTACACCTTC. Its translation is CASSYVDRGGSGYTF.

The rearrangement joins TRBV7-8 to TRBJ2-1; maybe TRBD1 (5 bases). V lost 4 bases, J lost 5 bases, and 15 bases lay in between. The CDR3 totals 15 residues. The V gene's germline CDR1 is SGHVS and CDR2 FQNEAQ. The CDR3 DNA reads as TGTGCCAGCAGCTCCTTGGGGCCTTTCGACAATGAGCAGTTCTTC. Residues: CASSSLGPFDNEQFF.

V usage is TRBV7-9 and J usage is TRBJ2-2; perhaps TRBD1 as D (5 bases). CDR3 length: 15 residues. CDR1 is SEHNR and CDR2 is FQNEAQ in the germline V gene (reference sequence). V dropped 1 base and J dropped 1 base, with 7 bases sitting between them. The DNA for the CDR3 is TGTGCCAGCAGCTTAGACAGGTTGAACACCGGGGAGCTGTTTTTT. Translated, it gives CASSLDRLNTGELFF.

The gene calls are TRBV12-1 and TRBJ2-7; the table calls TRBD2, which could not be checked here. TRBV12-1 is a known pseudogene. The CDR3 is 15 residues long. The DNA of the CDR3 is TGTGCCAGCAGCTTAATCCTAGCGAGGTACTACGAGCAGTACTTC. Translation: CASSLILARYYEQYF.

This clonotype is hyperexpanded within its sample. The CDR3: CAIRSGVLNTEAFF. The CDR3 DNA reads as TGTGCCATCCGGAGCGGGGTCTTGAACACTGAAGCTTTCTTT. The V gene is TRBV10-3, the J gene TRBJ1-1; no clear D gene. This CDR3 region has 14 residues. Per the germline V gene, CDR1 is ENHRY and CDR2 is SYGVKD. The ends were cut back, 8 bases at V and 0 bases at J, with 13 bases in the middle.

The chain recombines TRBV2 with TRBJ1-1; TRBD1 matches at 7 bases. Germline trimming cut 7 bases from V and 4 bases from J; bases unmatched to any gene: 6. Germline assignment: CDR1 SNHLY and CDR2 FYNNEI. The CDR3 contains 13 residues. The CDR3 sequence: CASTYRGFTEAFF. The CDR3 DNA reads as TGTGCCAGCACCTACAGGGGATTCACTGAAGCTTTCTTT.

The V gene is TRBV19, the J gene TRBJ1-2; D remains unclear. The CDR3 extends over 14 amino acids. Germline lookup yields CDR1 LNHDA and CDR2 SQIVND (reference sequence). The V and J ends lost 8 bases and 2 bases respectively, with 15 bases between them. In DNA, the CDR3 is TGTGCCAGTTCCCCCGCGACCTCGAACTATGGCTACACCTTC. It specifies CASSPATSNYGYTF.

The rearrangement uses TRBV28 and TRBJ1-6; TRBD1 agrees at 10 bases. Germline V lookup: CDR1 MDHEN, CDR2 SYDVKM. J was trimmed by 8 bases and V by 7 bases; bases with no gene match: 8. This CDR3 is 15 amino acids long. CDR3 sequence (DNA): TGTGCCAGCAATAGGGAGGGACAGGGGTATTCACCCCTCCACTTT. Translation gives CASNREGQGYSPLHF. The full variable domain, completed using reference TRBV28 and TRBJ1-6, is DVKVTQSSRYLVKRTGEKVFLECVQDMDHENMFWYRQDPGLGLRLIYFSYDVKMKEKGDIPEGYSVSREKKERFSLILESASTNQTSMYLCASNREGQGYSPLHFGNGTRLTVT.

The rearrangement links TRBV14 to TRBJ1-3; D is ambiguous. Trimming shortened V by 4 bases and J by 4 bases, and 2 bases separated the two germline ends. From germline, CDR1 is SGHDN and CDR2 FVKESK. The CDR3 covers 11 residues. CDR3 region: CASSPGNTIYF. CDR3 nucleotides: TGTGCCAGCAGCCCCGGAAACACCATATATTTT. The variable domain in full, completed from reference TRBV14 and TRBJ1-3, reads EAGVTQFPSHSVIEKGQTVTLRCDPISGHDNLYWYRRVMGKEIKFLLHFVKESKQDESGMPNNRFLAERTGGTYSTLKVQPAELEDSGVYFCASSPGNTIYFGEGSWLTVV.

The J gene is TRBJ1-1, the V gene TRBV10-3; D might be TRBD1 (5 bases). The ends were cut back, 4 bases at V and 1 base at J, with 10 bases in the middle. Germline CDR1 is ENHRY and CDR2 is SYGVKD. The CDR3 spans 14 residues. The CDR3 nucleotides read TGTGCCATCAGTGTAGGGGAGTGGAACACTGAAGCTTTCTTT. This sequence encodes CAISVGEWNTEAFF.